The 11 T cell receptor beta chains given below trace back to one sample, sequenced in a study of CXCR3-negative and CXCR3-positive naive CD8 T cells. The method, 5' RACE with UMI labels, was used to prepare the TRB cDNA libraries. Using the 5' RACE reads, TCRdb records one entry per CDR3 protein without DNA. This table holds tens of thousands of distinct CDR3 sequences. What was sequenced was naive CXCR3- CD8+ T cells from blood. Subset denoted: CD45RO-CCR7+CD27+CD95- naive CD8+ T cells lacking CXCR3 (TNR3-). The receptor set was obtained from a human donor in good health. Some clones in this sample may be carry-over from other donors' samples.

This chain uses TRBV29-1 with TRBJ1-2; there is no DNA to check the TCRdb D call of TRBD1. Germline lookup yields CDR1 SQVTM and CDR2 ANQGSEA. CDR3 length equals 14 residues. The CDR3 loop is CSAETGEEAHGYTF.

This CDR3 is CASNNYADGNEQFF. The chain combines TRBV6-6 with TRBJ2-1. Germline values: CDR1 MNHNY, CDR2 SVGAGI (reference sequence). The CDR3 totals 14 residues.

The V and J genes are TRBV7-9 and TRBJ1-1. Looked up from germline, CDR1 is SEHNR and CDR2 is FQNEAQ (reference sequence). The CDR3 is 12 amino acids. The CDR3 reads CASSREQIEAFF.

The gene calls are TRBV6-2 or TRBV6-3 and TRBJ2-2. The CDR3 loop spans 16 amino acids. The V gene's germline CDR1 is MNHEY and CDR2 SVGEGT. The chain's CDR3 is CASSYYMGANTGELFF.

The chain carries TRBV5-1 and TRBJ2-1; TCRdb outputs TRBD1, but without DNA this stays unchecked. Germline V gene lookup returns CDR1 SGHRS and CDR2 YFSETQ. The CDR3 length is 16 residues. The CDR3: CASSPQTGGIDNEQFF.

CDR3: CASSGDSYNEQFF. This chain connects TRBV5-6 to TRBJ2-1; the D call from TCRdb, TRBD1, cannot be confirmed without DNA. Germline assignment: CDR1 SGHDT and CDR2 YYEEEE. This CDR3 region has 13 residues.

The rearrangement uses TRBV6-5 and TRBJ2-1; lacking DNA, the TRBD1 call made by TCRdb goes unchecked. The CDR3 extends over 13 amino acids. Looked up from germline, CDR1 is MNHEY and CDR2 is SVGAGI. CDR3 region: CASTHGGSNEQFF.

V and J are TRBV13 and TRBJ2-3. This CDR3 region has 16 residues. Germline V gene lookup returns CDR1 PRHDT and CDR2 FYEKMQ (reference sequence). CDR3 in amino acids: CASSLKETPSTDTQYF.

The gene calls are TRBV5-4 and TRBJ2-1; with no DNA, the TCRdb D assignment of TRBD1 cannot be verified. The germline V gene encodes CDR1 SGHNT and CDR2 YYREEE (reference sequence). The length of the CDR3 is 13 residues. The CDR3: CASSFGGIDEQFF. Full variable domain (remainder filled in from reference TRBV5-4 and TRBJ2-1): ETGVTQSPTHLIKTRGQQVTLRCSSQSGHNTVSWYQQALGQGPQFIFQYYREEENGRGNFPPRFSGLQFPNYSSELNVNALELDDSALYLCASSFGGIDEQFFGPGTRLTVL.

The gene calls are TRBV28 and TRBJ2-3. This CDR3 is 11 amino acids long. CDR1 is MDHEN and CDR2 is SYDVKM in the germline V gene. The CDR3 region is CASSFEDTQYF.

This chain links TRBV7-2 with TRBJ1-5. Germline V gene lookup returns CDR1 SGHTA and CDR2 FQGNSA. This CDR3 spans 12 amino acids. CDR3 amino acids: CASSFRSMPQHF.